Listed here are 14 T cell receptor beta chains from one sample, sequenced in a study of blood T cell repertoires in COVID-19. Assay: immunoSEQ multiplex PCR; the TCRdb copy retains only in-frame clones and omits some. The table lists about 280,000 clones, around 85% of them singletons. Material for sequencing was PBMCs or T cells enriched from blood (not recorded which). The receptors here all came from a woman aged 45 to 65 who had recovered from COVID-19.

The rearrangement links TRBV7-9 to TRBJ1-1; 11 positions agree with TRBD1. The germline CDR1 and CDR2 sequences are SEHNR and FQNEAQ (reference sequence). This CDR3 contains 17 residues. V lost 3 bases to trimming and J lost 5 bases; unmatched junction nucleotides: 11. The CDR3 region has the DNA TGTGCCAGCAGCTTCAATCCGGGACAGGGGGATCGTACTGAAGCTTTCTTT. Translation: CASSFNPGQGDRTEAFF.

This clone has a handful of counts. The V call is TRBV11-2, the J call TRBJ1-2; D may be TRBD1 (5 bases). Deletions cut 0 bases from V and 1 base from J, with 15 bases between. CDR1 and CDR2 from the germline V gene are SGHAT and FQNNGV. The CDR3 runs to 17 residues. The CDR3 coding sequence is TGTGCCAGCAGCTTAGATAGTGGAGGGGAAATTAACTATGGCTACACCTTC. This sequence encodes CASSLDSGGEINYGYTF.

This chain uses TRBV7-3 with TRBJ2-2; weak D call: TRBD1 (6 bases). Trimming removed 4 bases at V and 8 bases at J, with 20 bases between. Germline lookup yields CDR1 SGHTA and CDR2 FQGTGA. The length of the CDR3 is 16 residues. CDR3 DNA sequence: TGTGCCAGCAGCTCATCCGGGACAACCCTGGAGGGGGAGCTGTTTTTT. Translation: CASSSSGTTLEGELFF.

CDR3 sequence: CAWSAGIPTGELFF. The CDR3 DNA reads as TGTGCCTGGAGTGCCGGGATCCCCACCGGGGAGCTGTTTTTT. The J gene is TRBJ2-2, the V gene TRBV30; maybe TRBD2 (5 bases). The CDR3 extends over 14 amino acids. Trimming shortened V by 1 base and J by 4 bases, and 10 bases separated the two germline ends. In germline, CDR1 is GTSNPN, CDR2 SVGIG (reference sequence).

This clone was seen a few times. CDR3 coding DNA: TGTGCCAGCAGCTTATCCGGGGATGCGTCCCAGCCCCAGCATTTT. The encoded protein is CASSLSGDASQPQHF. This chain uses TRBV7-2 with TRBJ1-5; the D is unclear. The CDR3 runs to 15 residues. Looked up from germline, CDR1 is SGHTA and CDR2 is FQGNSA. V lost 2 bases and J lost 7, with 15 bases in between.

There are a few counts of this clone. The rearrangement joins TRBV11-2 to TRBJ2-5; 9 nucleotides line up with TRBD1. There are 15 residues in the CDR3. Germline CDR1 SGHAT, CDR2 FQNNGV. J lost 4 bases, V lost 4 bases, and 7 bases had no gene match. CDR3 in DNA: TGTGCCAGCAGCTCGAACAGGGGGCGCGGAGAGACCCAGTACTTC. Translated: CASSSNRGRGETQYF.

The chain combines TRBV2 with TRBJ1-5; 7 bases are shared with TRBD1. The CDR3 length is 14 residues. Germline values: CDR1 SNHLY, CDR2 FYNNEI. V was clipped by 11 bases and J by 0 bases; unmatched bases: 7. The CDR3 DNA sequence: TGTGCCTCTTGGGACAGCTATAGCAATCAGCCCCAGCATTTT. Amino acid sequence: CASWDSYSNQPQHF.

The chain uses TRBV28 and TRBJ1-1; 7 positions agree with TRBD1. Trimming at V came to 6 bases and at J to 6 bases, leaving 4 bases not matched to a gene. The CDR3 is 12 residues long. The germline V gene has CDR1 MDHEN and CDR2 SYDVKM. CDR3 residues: CASSRDRPEAFF. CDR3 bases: TGTGCCAGCAGCCGGGACAGACCTGAAGCTTTCTTT.

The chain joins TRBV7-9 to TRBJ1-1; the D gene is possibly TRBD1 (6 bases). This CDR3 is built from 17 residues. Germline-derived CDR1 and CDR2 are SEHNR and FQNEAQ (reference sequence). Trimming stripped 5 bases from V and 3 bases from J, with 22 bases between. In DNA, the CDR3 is TGTGCCAGCAGCCCCATAACACAGGGCTTGGTCCACACTGAAGCTTTCTTT. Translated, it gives CASSPITQGLVHTEAFF.

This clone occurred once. The CDR3 nucleotides read TGTGCCAGCAGCGCTAAGGTCGGGACAGTTGGTGAAAAACTGTTTTTT. This gives the protein CASSAKVGTVGEKLFF. The chain links TRBV9 to TRBJ1-4; 7 bases agree with TRBD1. CDR1 is SGDLS, CDR2 YYNGEE, per germline. Trimming removed 3 bases from V and 7 bases from J; junction bases left unmatched: 12. The CDR3 contains 16 residues.

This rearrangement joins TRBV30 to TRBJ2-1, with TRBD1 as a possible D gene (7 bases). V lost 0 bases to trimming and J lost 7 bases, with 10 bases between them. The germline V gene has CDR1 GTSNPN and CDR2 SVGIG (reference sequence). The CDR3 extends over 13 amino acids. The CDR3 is CAWSVQGRNEQFF. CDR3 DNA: TGTGCCTGGAGTGTACAGGGGAGGAATGAGCAGTTCTTC. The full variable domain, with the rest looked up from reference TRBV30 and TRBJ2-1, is SQTIHQWPATLVQPVGSPLSLECTVEGTSNPNLYWYRQAAGRGLQLLFYSVGIGQISSEVPQNLSASRPQDRQFILSSKKLLLSDSGFYLCAWSVQGRNEQFFGPGTRLTVL.

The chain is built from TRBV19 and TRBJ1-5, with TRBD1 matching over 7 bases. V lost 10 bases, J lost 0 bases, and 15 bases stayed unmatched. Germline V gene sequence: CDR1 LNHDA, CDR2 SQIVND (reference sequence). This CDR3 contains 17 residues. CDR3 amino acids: CAILVLRQGYSNQPQHF. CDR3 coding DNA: TGTGCCATATTAGTACTTCGACAGGGCTATAGCAATCAGCCCCAGCATTTT.

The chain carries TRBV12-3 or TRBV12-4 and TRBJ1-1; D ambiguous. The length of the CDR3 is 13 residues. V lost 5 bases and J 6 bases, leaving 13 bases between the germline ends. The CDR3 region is CASSPRVEAEAFF. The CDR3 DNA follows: TGTGCCAGCAGTCCCCGGGTGGAGGCTGAAGCTTTCTTT.

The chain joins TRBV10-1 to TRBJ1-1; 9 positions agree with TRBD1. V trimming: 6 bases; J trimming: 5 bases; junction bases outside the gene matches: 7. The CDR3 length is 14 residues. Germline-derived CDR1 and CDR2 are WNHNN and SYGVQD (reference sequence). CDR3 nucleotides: TGCGCCAGCAGCGAGGGACAGGGTGGAACTGAAGCTTTCTTT. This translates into CASSEGQGGTEAFF.